This T cell receptor (beta chain) was identified during a study of blood T cell repertoires in COVID-19. Across the whole study: Sites in the United States, Italy and Spain provided acute and convalescent COVID-19 samples. The analysed material was cDNA or gDNA that came from T cells, B-cell-depleted T cells, or PBMCs.

The Seattle patients joined while their infection was active and were tracked longitudinally afterward. CDR3 length equals 14 residues. CDR1 SGHTA and CDR2 FQGNSA come from the germline V gene. V gave up 2 bases and J gave up 1 base, with 8 bases separating them. As originally analysed: Amplified reference gene primers provided the basis for estimating nucleated cell counts. TCRdb's table, derived via immunoSEQ multiplex PCR, lists solely in-frame clones and lacks some. V and J calls and clone size are as listed in that table; D and trimming were resolved from the DNA. The sample comprises 250,000 or so clones, around 87% of which are singletons, and 2.1% rests with the top ten.

The sample taken for sequencing was peripheral blood. The TCR originated in a woman aged 55-69 years with COVID-19, enrolled during active disease. The chain couples TRBV7-2 to TRBJ2-5; weak D call: TRBD2 (5 bases). The CDR3 protein is CASSLTAGQETQYF. The DNA for the CDR3 is TGTGCCAGCAGCTTAACGGCGGGCCAAGAGACCCAGTACTTC.